These 19 T cell receptor beta chains were all obtained from the same sample, sequenced in a study of blood T cell repertoires in COVID-19. Assay: immunoSEQ multiplex PCR; the TCRdb copy retains only in-frame clones and omits some. This sample yields around 74,000 clones, of which around nine tenths are seen a single time; roughly 8% belongs to the top ten. Sequencing was performed on peripheral blood. The receptors stem from a man aged 25-45 years with acute or convalescent COVID-19.

The chain links TRBV29-1 to TRBJ2-3; TRBD2 agrees at 14 bases. This CDR3 contains 17 residues. Germline V gene lookup returns CDR1 SQVTM and CDR2 ANQGSEA. V trimming: 2 bases; J trimming: 2 bases; junction bases outside the gene matches: 6. As DNA, the CDR3 is TGCAGCGTTGAATCATTGGGACTAGCGGGAGACACAGATACGCAGTATTTT. It is translated as CSVESLGLAGDTDTQYF.

The chain joins TRBV14 to TRBJ2-5; 7 bases are shared with TRBD1. The V gene's germline CDR1 is SGHDN and CDR2 FVKESK. The CDR3 spans 16 residues. The V gene end was trimmed by 1 base and the J gene end by 7 bases; junction bases not matched to a gene: 12. In nucleotides, the CDR3 is TGTGCCAGCAGCCAAGTGGGACAGAGGAACAGAGGGACCCAGTACTTC. The encoded protein is CASSQVGQRNRGTQYF.

This chain uses TRBV6-5 with TRBJ2-7; weak D call: TRBD2 (9 bases). Trimming took off 6 bases at V and 7 bases at J, with 16 bases between the two ends. The CDR3 runs 13 residues. Per the germline V gene, CDR1 is MNHEY and CDR2 is SVGAGI. CDR3 nucleotide sequence: TGTGCCAGCAGATCTAGCGGGACAGGAGAGCAGTACTTC. Its protein product is CASRSSGTGEQYF.

The chain is built from TRBV21-1 and TRBJ2-7; no check of the table's D call, TRBD1, against the DNA was made. TRBV21-1 is classified as a pseudogene. CDR3 size: 13 residues. CDR3 DNA: TGTGCCACCAGCAAAAGGGGGATCGACGAGCAGTACTTC. This sequence encodes CATSKRGIDEQYF.

The chain uses TRBV18 and TRBJ2-2; D not certain. The V gene lost 3 bases and the J gene lost 1 base, with 6 bases spanning the gap. The CDR3 is 14 residues long. Germline V gene lookup returns CDR1 KGHSH and CDR2 LQKENI. The CDR3 reads CASSPRVNTGELFF. The CDR3 nucleotides are TGTGCCAGCTCACCTCGGGTGAACACCGGGGAGCTGTTTTTT.

This clone was observed once. The CDR3 DNA sequence: TGTGCCAGCAGTTCTAACTCCTACGAGCAGTACTTC. It codes for CASSSNSYEQYF. The rearrangement links TRBV27 to TRBJ2-7; unclear D gene. V lost 4 bases to trimming and J lost 0 bases, with 4 bases between them. Looked up from germline, CDR1 is MNHEY and CDR2 is SMNVEV (reference sequence). CDR3 length equals 12 residues.

CDR3 loop: CASSQPRGAWETQYF. The CDR3 DNA reads as TGTGCCAGCAGCCAACCGCGGGGGGCGTGGGAGACCCAGTACTTC. V gene TRBV3-1 (or the pseudogene TRBV3-2) combines with J gene TRBJ2-5, with TRBD2 matching 8 bases. Trimming took 2 bases from V and 5 from J; bases not matched to a gene: 7. CDR3 length: 15 residues. The V gene's germline CDR1 is LGHDT and CDR2 YNNKEL (reference sequence).

The chain uses TRBV18 and TRBJ2-6; 7 nucleotides line up with TRBD2. Germline CDR1 is KGHSH and CDR2 is LQKENI. The CDR3 totals 17 residues. V lost 3 bases and J lost 0; bases outside the gene matches: 5. The CDR3 DNA follows: TGTGCCAGCTCACCGCGGCGGGAGAGCTCTGGGGCCAACGTCCTGACTTTC. Translation gives CASSPRRESSGANVLTF.

This chain joins TRBV28 and TRBJ1-5, with no clear D. With 7 bases removed from V and 0 bases from J, the gap between germline ends came to 19 bases. The CDR3 totals 17 residues. Germline assignment: CDR1 MDHEN and CDR2 SYDVKM. CDR3 region: CASNYRGQPSSNQPQHF. DNA of the CDR3: TGTGCCAGCAATTATCGAGGGCAGCCGAGTAGCAATCAGCCCCAGCATTTT.

The chain uses TRBV7-2 and TRBJ2-1; the match to TRBD2 covers 9 bases. This CDR3 comprises 17 residues. Germline V CDR1 and CDR2: SGHTA, FQGNSA. The trim removed 5 bases at V and 6 bases at J, leaving 14 bases unmatched. The CDR3 loop reads CASSRGLAPSFTNEQFF. CDR3 DNA sequence: TGTGCCAGCAGCCGGGGACTAGCACCTTCCTTCACCAATGAGCAGTTCTTC.

J is TRBJ1-2 and V is TRBV6-5; TRBD1 agrees at 8 bases. Germline loops: CDR1 MNHEY, CDR2 SVGAGI. The CDR3 extends over 13 amino acids. Trimming took 2 bases from V and 4 from J; bases not matched to a gene: 0. CDR3 nucleotides: TGTGCCAGCAGTTACGACAGGGGCTATGGCTACACCTTC. Translation gives CASSYDRGYGYTF.

The rearrangement uses TRBV7-9 and TRBJ2-7, with 11 positions matching TRBD2. With V trimmed by 5 bases and J by 5 bases, 11 bases remained unmatched. The germline V gene encodes CDR1 SEHNR and CDR2 FQNEAQ (reference sequence). The CDR3 runs 16 residues. The CDR3 nucleotides are TGTGCCAGCAGCCGTTCCGGACTAGCGGGTATAAACGAGCAGTACTTC. It yields the protein CASSRSGLAGINEQYF.

The rearrangement links TRBV19 to TRBJ2-5; 15 positions agree with TRBD2. Per the germline V gene, CDR1 is LNHDA and CDR2 is SQIVND (reference sequence). The CDR3 spans 15 residues. V lost 5 bases, J lost 6 bases, and 4 bases stayed unmatched. CDR3 amino acids: CASSAGTSGRKTQYF. The CDR3 coding sequence is TGTGCCAGTAGTGCCGGGACTAGCGGGAGGAAGACCCAGTACTTC.

This rearrangement joins TRBV7-2 to TRBJ1-5; weak D call: TRBD1 (6 bases). The CDR3 sequence is 15 residues long. Looked up from germline, CDR1 is SGHTA and CDR2 is FQGNSA. V dropped 5 bases and J dropped 3 bases, with 14 bases sitting between them. CDR3 in amino acids: CASSHRARNNQPQHF. The CDR3 coding sequence is TGTGCCAGCAGCCACAGGGCAAGAAACAATCAGCCCCAGCATTTT. The full variable domain, rest sourced from reference TRBV7-2 and TRBJ1-5, is GAGVSQSPSNKVTEKGKDVELRCDPISGHTALYWYRQSLGQGLEFLIYFQGNSAPDKSGLPSDRFSAERTGGSVSTLTIQRTQQEDSAVYLCASSHRARNNQPQHFGDGTRLSIL.

This clone was observed at least ten times. The chain is built from TRBV3-1 (or the pseudogene TRBV3-2) and TRBJ2-7, with 12 bases aligning to TRBD2. This CDR3 spans 14 amino acids. The germline CDR1 and CDR2 sequences are LGHDT and YNNKEL (reference sequence). V dropped 4 bases and J dropped 6; count of bases not matched to a gene: 4. For the CDR3, the DNA is TGTGCCAGCAGCCCGACTAGCGGGAGTACCGAGCAGTACTTC. Protein sequence: CASSPTSGSTEQYF.

The chain recombines TRBV10-2 with TRBJ1-1; D not certain. The CDR3 covers 15 residues. The germline V gene encodes CDR1 WSHSY and CDR2 SAAADI. V was cut by 8 bases and J by 4 bases, with 20 bases left in between. This CDR3 is CASLTNTRAGTEAFF. CDR3 nucleotides: TGCGCCAGCCTTACCAACACCCGCGCGGGCACTGAAGCTTTCTTT.

CDR3 nucleotide sequence: TGTGCCTGGAGCCCTGCCAGGTCACTAGCCGGCGATACGCAGTATTTT. This encodes CAWSPARSLAGDTQYF. The rearrangement joins TRBV30 to TRBJ2-3; D may be TRBD2 (6 bases). CDR3 length: 16 residues. V lost 3 bases and J lost 6, with 22 bases in between. Looked up from germline, CDR1 is GTSNPN and CDR2 is SVGIG (reference sequence).

This rearrangement joins TRBV20-1 to TRBJ1-2, with D possibly TRBD1 on 5 matching bases. Deletions cut 7 bases from V and 8 bases from J, with 8 bases between. The CDR3 sequence is 9 residues long. The germline CDR1 and CDR2 sequences are DFQATT and SNEGSKA (reference sequence). The CDR3 sequence: CSGGGGYTF. The DNA of the CDR3 is TGCAGTGGGGGCGGCGGCTACACCTTC.

The rearrangement uses TRBV18 and TRBJ2-3, with 9 bases aligning to TRBD1. Looked up from germline, CDR1 is KGHSH and CDR2 is LQKENI. CDR3 length equals 16 residues. J lost 6 bases, V lost 0 bases, and 7 bases had no gene match. The CDR3 DNA reads TGTGCCAGCTCACCACCCCGGACAGGGGCAGGGGATACGCAGTATTTT. Its translation: CASSPPRTGAGDTQYF.